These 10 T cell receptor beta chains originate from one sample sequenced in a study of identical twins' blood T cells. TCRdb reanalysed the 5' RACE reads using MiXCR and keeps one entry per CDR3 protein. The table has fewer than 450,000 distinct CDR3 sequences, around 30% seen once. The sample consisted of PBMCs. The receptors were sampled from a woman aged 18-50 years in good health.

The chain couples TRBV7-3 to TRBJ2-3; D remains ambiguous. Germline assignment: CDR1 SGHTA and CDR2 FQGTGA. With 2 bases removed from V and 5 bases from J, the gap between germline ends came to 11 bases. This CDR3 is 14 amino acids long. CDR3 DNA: TGTGCCAGCAGCTTAGGCGGCCTTCTAGATACGCAGTATTTT. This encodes CASSLGGLLDTQYF.

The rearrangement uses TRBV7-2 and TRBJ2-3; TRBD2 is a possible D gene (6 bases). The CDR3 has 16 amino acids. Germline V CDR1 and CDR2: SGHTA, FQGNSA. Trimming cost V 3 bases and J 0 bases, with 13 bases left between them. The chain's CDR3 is CASSLFGGTSTDTQYF. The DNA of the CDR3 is TGTGCCAGCAGCTTGTTTGGCGGGACGAGCACAGATACGCAGTATTTT.

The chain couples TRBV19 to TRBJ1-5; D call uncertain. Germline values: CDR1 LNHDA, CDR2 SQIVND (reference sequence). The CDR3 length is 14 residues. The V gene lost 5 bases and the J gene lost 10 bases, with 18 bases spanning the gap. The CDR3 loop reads CASSLTGIGHPQHF. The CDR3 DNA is TGTGCCAGTAGTCTTACGGGGATTGGCCATCCCCAGCATTTT.

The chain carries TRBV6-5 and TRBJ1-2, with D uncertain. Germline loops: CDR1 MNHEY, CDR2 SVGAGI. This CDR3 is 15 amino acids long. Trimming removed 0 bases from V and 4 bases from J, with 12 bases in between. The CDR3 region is CASSYSIGTGYGYTF. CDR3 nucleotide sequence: TGTGCCAGCAGTTACTCGATCGGTACCGGCTATGGCTACACCTTC.

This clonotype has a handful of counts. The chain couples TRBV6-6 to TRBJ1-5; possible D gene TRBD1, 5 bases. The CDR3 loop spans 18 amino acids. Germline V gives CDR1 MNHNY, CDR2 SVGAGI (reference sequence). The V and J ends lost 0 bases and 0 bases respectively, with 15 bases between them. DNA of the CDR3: TGTGCCAGCAGTTACTCGACTCAGGGCGGGCATAGCAATCAGCCCCAGCATTTT. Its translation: CASSYSTQGGHSNQPQHF.

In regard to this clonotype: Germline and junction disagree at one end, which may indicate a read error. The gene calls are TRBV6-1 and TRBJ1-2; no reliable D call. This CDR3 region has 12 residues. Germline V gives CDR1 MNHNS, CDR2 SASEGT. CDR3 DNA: TGTGCCAGCAGTGAAGCGCTTCGGGCCCTACGTTTC. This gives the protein CASSEALRALRF.

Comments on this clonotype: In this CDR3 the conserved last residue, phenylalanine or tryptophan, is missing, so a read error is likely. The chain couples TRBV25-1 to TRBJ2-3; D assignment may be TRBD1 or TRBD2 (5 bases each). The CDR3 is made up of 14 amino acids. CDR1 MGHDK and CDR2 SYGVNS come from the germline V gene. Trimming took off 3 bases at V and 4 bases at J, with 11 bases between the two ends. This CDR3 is CASSESGRADTQYS. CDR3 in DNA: TGTGCCAGCAGTGAGTCGGGGCGCGCAGATACGCAGTATTCT.

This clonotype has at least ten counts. CDR3 DNA sequence: TGCGCCAGCAGATACGGACCCACGGAAGCTTTCTTT. The encoded protein is CASRYGPTEAFF. V is TRBV5-1 and J is TRBJ1-1; D is unresolved. Germline lookup yields CDR1 SGHRS and CDR2 YFSETQ. V was trimmed by 5 bases and J by 8 bases, leaving 13 bases between them. The CDR3 consists of 12 residues.

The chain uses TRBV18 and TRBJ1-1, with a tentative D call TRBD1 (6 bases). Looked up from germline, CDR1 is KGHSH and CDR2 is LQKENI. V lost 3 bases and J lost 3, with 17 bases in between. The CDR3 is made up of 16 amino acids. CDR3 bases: TGTGCCAGCTCACCTTCGGCAGGGGCGTATGACACTGAAGCTTTCTTT. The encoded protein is CASSPSAGAYDTEAFF. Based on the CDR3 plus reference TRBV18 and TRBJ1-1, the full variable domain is NAGVMQNPRHLVRRRGQEARLRCSPMKGHSHVYWYRQLPEEGLKFMVYLQKENIIDESGMPKERFSAEFPKEGPSILRIQQVVRGDSAAYFCASSPSAGAYDTEAFFGQGTRLTVV.

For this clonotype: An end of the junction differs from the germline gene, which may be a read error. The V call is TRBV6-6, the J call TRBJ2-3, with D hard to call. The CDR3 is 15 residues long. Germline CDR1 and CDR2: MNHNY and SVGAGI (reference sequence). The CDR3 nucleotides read TGTGCCAGCAGTTACACGGTGGACGGCACAGACACGCAGTATTTT. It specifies CASSYTVDGTDTQYF.